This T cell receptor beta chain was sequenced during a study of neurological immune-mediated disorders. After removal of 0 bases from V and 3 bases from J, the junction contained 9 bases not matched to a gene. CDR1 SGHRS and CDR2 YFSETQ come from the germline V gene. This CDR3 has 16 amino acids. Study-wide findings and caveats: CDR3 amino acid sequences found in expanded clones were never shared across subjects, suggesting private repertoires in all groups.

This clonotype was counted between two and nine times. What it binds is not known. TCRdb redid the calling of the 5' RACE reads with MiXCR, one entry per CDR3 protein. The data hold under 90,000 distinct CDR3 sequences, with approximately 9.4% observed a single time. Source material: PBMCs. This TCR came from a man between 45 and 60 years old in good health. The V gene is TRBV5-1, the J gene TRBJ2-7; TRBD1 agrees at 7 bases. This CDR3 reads CASSLGTGTEGYEQYF. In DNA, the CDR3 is TGCGCCAGCAGCTTGGGTACCGGGACAGAGGGCTACGAGCAGTACTTC.